These 26 T cell receptor beta chains share one sample of origin, sequenced in a study of human T cells and chemical hapten exposure. Time point meaning: pre-sensitization, week 0. Treatment noted: therapeutic diphenylcyclopropenone sensitization with weekly scalp DPC. TCRdb called the RACE reads again in MiXCR, with one record for every CDR3 protein. The sample consists of tens of thousands of distinct CDR3 sequences, about a tenth of them appearing once. Sequencing was performed on whole blood, taken in connection with sensitization to the hapten diphenylcyclopropenone (DPC). Receptor source: a woman in her 40s with alopecia areata. Some clones in this sample may be carry-over from other donors' samples.

This clonotype was seen repeatedly, ten times or more. CDR3 coding DNA: TGTGCCAGCAGCTTAGGACTGGGGTACAACACCGGGGAGCTGTTTTTT. Translated, it gives CASSLGLGYNTGELFF. The chain has TRBV7-6 and TRBJ2-2; unclear D gene. Germline V CDR1 and CDR2: SGHVS, FNYEAQ. The V end was cut by 1 base, the J end by 2 bases, with 11 bases between. The CDR3 is made up of 16 amino acids.

At least ten counts were recorded for this clonotype. The chain carries TRBV12-3 or TRBV12-4 and TRBJ1-5; 9 bases match TRBD1. V lost 6 bases to trimming and J lost 6 bases; unmatched junction nucleotides: 6. This CDR3 has 14 residues. The CDR3 DNA reads TGTGCCAGCAGCCTCGGACAGGGGATTCAGCCCCAGCATTTT. Protein: CASSLGQGIQPQHF.

The table lists this clonotype with many counts. CDR3 protein: CASSQARGHEQFF. DNA for the CDR3: TGTGCCAGCAGCCAAGCACGGGGCCATGAGCAGTTCTTC. This chain uses TRBV3-1 with TRBJ2-1; the D call may be TRBD1 or TRBD2 (5 bases each). The germline CDR1 and CDR2 sequences are LGHDT and YNNKEL (reference sequence). This CDR3 has 13 residues. The ends were cut back, 1 base at V and 8 bases at J, with 9 bases in the middle.

This chain uses TRBV10-3 with TRBJ1-2; D remains unclear. This CDR3 spans 12 amino acids. Germline values: CDR1 ENHRY, CDR2 SYGVKD. Trimming left V 7 bases short and J 8 bases short, with 14 bases between. The CDR3 nucleotides are TGTGCCATCATGAACAGCCTCGGAGGCTACACCTTC. Its translation is CAIMNSLGGYTF.

This clonotype was seen repeatedly, ten times or more. The chain carries TRBV29-1 and TRBJ2-5; 8 bases align to TRBD2. This CDR3 spans 16 amino acids. The V and J ends lost 6 bases and 2 bases, in that order; junction bases with no gene match: 14. CDR1 is SQVTM, CDR2 ANQGSEA, per germline. The CDR3 loop is CSVEKAGAGVQETQYF. CDR3 sequence (DNA): TGCAGCGTCGAGAAAGCGGGGGCGGGCGTGCAAGAGACCCAGTACTTC.

In this sample, this clonotype turned up many times. V is TRBV27 and J is TRBJ1-3, with D unclear. V shed 3 bases and J shed 4 bases, with 7 bases lying between them. The CDR3 has 13 amino acids. Germline CDR1 reads MNHEY; CDR2 reads SMNVEV (reference sequence). CDR3 in amino acids: CASSLHPGNTIYF. The DNA of the CDR3 is TGTGCCAGCAGTTTGCATCCGGGAAACACCATATATTTT.

This clonotype came up many times. J is TRBJ2-1 and V is TRBV7-3; 7 bases are shared with TRBD2. CDR1 and CDR2 (germline): SGHTA, FQGTGA. The CDR3 covers 15 residues. With 5 bases clipped from V and 6 bases from J, the junction kept 10 bases outside the gene matches. The CDR3: CASSRDYKGINEQFF. DNA of the CDR3: TGTGCCAGCAGCCGGGACTATAAGGGAATCAATGAGCAGTTCTTC. The whole variable domain, remainder taken from reference TRBV7-3 and TRBJ2-1, is GAGVSQTPSNKVTEKGKYVELRCDPISGHTALYWYRQSLGQGPEFLIYFQGTGAADDSGLPNDRFFAVRPEGSVSTLKIQRTERGDSAVYLCASSRDYKGINEQFFGPGTRLTVL.

This clonotype was found many times. The chain combines TRBV4-2 with TRBJ1-5; no clear D gene. Germline lookup yields CDR1 LGHNA and CDR2 YNFKEQ. Between the trimmed V and J ends, which lost 0 bases and 5 bases, there was a span of 5 bases. The CDR3 is made up of 13 amino acids. The CDR3 sequence is CASSQETDQPQHF. The CDR3 DNA sequence: TGTGCCAGCAGCCAAGAAACAGATCAGCCCCAGCATTTT.

This clonotype has at least ten counts. The chain employs TRBV25-1 and TRBJ2-7, with 12 nucleotides matching TRBD2. Germline lookup yields CDR1 MGHDK and CDR2 SYGVNS. The CDR3 is made up of 14 amino acids. V was pared by 7 bases and J by 5 bases, with 6 bases of the junction left unmatched. For the CDR3, the DNA is TGTGCCAGCAAGACTAGCGGGGGAATAAACGAGCAGTACTTC. It codes for CASKTSGGINEQYF.

The sample holds many counts of this clonotype. The chain is built from TRBV3-1 and TRBJ2-7; D unresolved. The CDR3 runs to 14 residues. Trimming shortened V by 4 bases and J by 1 base, and 11 bases separated the two germline ends. Germline V gene lookup returns CDR1 LGHDT and CDR2 YNNKEL (reference sequence). The CDR3 DNA is TGTGCCAGCAGCCGAGGCCCAGGTTCCTACGAGCAGTACTTC. As protein: CASSRGPGSYEQYF.

In this sample, this clonotype turned up many times. The chain joins TRBV28 to TRBJ1-5; D is undetermined. This CDR3 spans 14 amino acids. V shed 2 bases and J shed 3 bases, with 8 bases lying between them. Germline CDR1 MDHEN, CDR2 SYDVKM. The CDR3 nucleotides are TGTGCCAGCAGTTTAGTCAGGAACAATCAGCCCCAGCATTTT. Translating it yields CASSLVRNNQPQHF.

The chain joins TRBV6-6 to TRBJ2-2; maybe TRBD1 (6 bases). Per germline, CDR1 MNHNY and CDR2 SVGAGI (reference sequence). The CDR3 sequence is 19 residues long. V was trimmed by 0 bases and J by 0 bases, leaving 17 bases between them. CDR3 nucleotides: TGTGCCAGCAGTTACTCATTTTCCGCGCACAGGGCGAACACCGGGGAGCTGTTTTTT. Its translation: CASSYSFSAHRANTGELFF.

V usage is TRBV6-6 and J usage is TRBJ2-7; 8 nucleotides align to TRBD2. Per the germline V gene, CDR1 is MNHNY and CDR2 is SVGAGI (reference sequence). The CDR3 spans 16 residues. V lost 7 bases, J lost 0 bases, and 11 bases stayed unmatched. CDR3 loop: CASTYRAGGNSYEQYF. CDR3 coding DNA: TGTGCCAGCACGTACAGGGCGGGGGGCAACTCCTACGAGCAGTACTTC.

This clonotype was recorded many times. V and J are TRBV12-3 or TRBV12-4 and TRBJ1-6; weak D call: TRBD1 (5 bases). The CDR3 runs to 14 residues. The V end lost 4 bases, the J end lost 7 bases, and 11 bases lay between the germline ends. CDR3 DNA sequence: TGTGCCAGCAGTTACGGATGGGGCAATTCACCCCTCCACTTT. Amino acids: CASSYGWGNSPLHF.

In its sample, this clonotype was seen many times. The rearrangement links TRBV25-1 to TRBJ1-4; the D is unclear. The CDR3 has 13 residues. Germline V lookup: CDR1 MGHDK, CDR2 SYGVNS. V shed 1 base and J shed 0 bases, with 0 bases lying between them. The CDR3 DNA sequence: TGTGCCAGCAGTGAATCAACTAATGAAAAACTGTTTTTT. Its protein is CASSESTNEKLFF.

The rearrangement joins TRBV7-8 to TRBJ1-1; D not certain. Trimming removed 0 bases at V and 0 bases at J, with 8 bases between. Germline CDR1 is SGHVS and CDR2 is FQNEAQ. The length of the CDR3 is 15 residues. CDR3 loop: CASSLAYGMNTEAFF. For the CDR3, the DNA is TGTGCCAGCAGCTTAGCCTACGGTATGAACACTGAAGCTTTCTTT.

V and J are TRBV28 and TRBJ2-7, with D possibly being TRBD1 (5 bases). The V end was cut by 4 bases, the J end by 5 bases, with 12 bases between. Germline V gene data show CDR1 as MDHEN and CDR2 as SYDVKM. There are 13 residues in the CDR3. Here the CDR3 reads CASSSIGVHEQYF. For the CDR3, the DNA is TGTGCCAGCAGTTCCATAGGGGTGCACGAGCAGTACTTC. Based on the CDR3 plus reference TRBV28 and TRBJ2-7, the full variable domain is DVKVTQSSRYLVKRTGEKVFLECVQDMDHENMFWYRQDPGLGLRLIYFSYDVKMKEKGDIPEGYSVSREKKERFSLILESASTNQTSMYLCASSSIGVHEQYFGPGTRLTVT.

This clonotype has ten or more counts. V usage is TRBV6-5 and J usage is TRBJ1-6; D not certain. Trimming removed 0 bases from V and 6 bases from J, with 9 bases in between. CDR3 length: 15 amino acids. Germline V CDR1 and CDR2: MNHEY, SVGAGI. The chain's CDR3 is CASSYSSQINSPLHF. The CDR3 nucleotides read TGTGCCAGCAGTTACTCGTCCCAAATTAATTCACCCCTCCACTTT.

This chain links TRBV27 with TRBJ1-1, with D tentatively TRBD1 (6 bases). Trimming cost V 6 bases and J 1 base, with 9 bases left between them. The CDR3 runs to 13 residues. The germline V gene encodes CDR1 MNHEY and CDR2 SMNVEV (reference sequence). The chain's CDR3 is CASSIQGNTEAFF. In nucleotides, the CDR3 is TGTGCCAGCAGCATACAGGGGAACACTGAAGCTTTCTTT.

The chain has TRBV10-2 and TRBJ1-1, with D uncertain. The CDR3 has 12 residues. Looked up from germline, CDR1 is WSHSY and CDR2 is SAAADI. V was cut by 4 bases and J by 8 bases, with 11 bases left in between. The CDR3 sequence: CASSGPNHEAFF. In DNA form, the CDR3 reads TGCGCCAGCAGTGGCCCAAACCACGAAGCTTTCTTT.

The chain couples TRBV29-1 to TRBJ2-7; tentatively, D is TRBD2 (5 bases). Germline values: CDR1 SQVTM, CDR2 ANQGSEA. V dropped 4 bases and J dropped 2 bases, with 6 bases sitting between them. This CDR3 is 11 amino acids long. The CDR3 DNA reads TGCAGCGTTGCCGGGACCTACGAGCAGTACTTC. Protein product: CSVAGTYEQYF.

V gene TRBV6-5 combines with J gene TRBJ1-4; the D gene is possibly TRBD1 (5 bases). Germline assignment: CDR1 MNHEY and CDR2 SVGAGI. This CDR3 has 16 amino acids. Trimming pared 6 bases from V and 7 bases from J, leaving 21 bases between. The CDR3 coding sequence is TGTGCCAGCAGCACTACCCAGACAGCGGCTAGTGAAAAACTGTTTTTT. Translated: CASSTTQTAASEKLFF.

In this sample, this clonotype turned up many times. The J gene is TRBJ1-2, the V gene TRBV29-1, with D possibly TRBD1 on 5 matching bases. The CDR3 spans 15 residues. Germline-derived CDR1 and CDR2 are SQVTM and ANQGSEA. V was cut by 4 bases and J by 6 bases, with 21 bases left in between. CDR3 amino acids: CSVVREWGGTDGYTF. The CDR3 DNA follows: TGCAGCGTTGTTAGGGAGTGGGGAGGGACGGATGGCTACACCTTC.

This clonotype showed up many times. J is TRBJ2-3 and V is TRBV3-1; unclear D gene. The CDR3 runs 12 residues. The germline gives CDR1 LGHDT, CDR2 YNNKEL (reference sequence). V lost 4 bases and J lost 5, with 7 bases in between. This CDR3 reads CASSPSGDTQYF. CDR3 bases: TGTGCCAGCAGCCCTTCTGGAGATACGCAGTATTTT.

This clonotype was observed many times. The gene calls are TRBV20-1 and TRBJ2-2, with 7 bases aligning to TRBD1. Trimming removed 1 base from V and 8 bases from J; junction bases left unmatched: 7. Germline V gene lookup returns CDR1 DFQATT and CDR2 SNEGSKA (reference sequence). There are 14 residues in the CDR3. CDR3 coding DNA: TGCAGTGCTAGAGGTCAGGGGGAACCGGGGGAGCTGTTTTTT. This encodes CSARGQGEPGELFF.

This clonotype was counted ten times or more. V gene TRBV19 combines with J gene TRBJ2-7; D not certain. Germline V lookup: CDR1 LNHDA, CDR2 SQIVND (reference sequence). This CDR3 region has 11 residues. V shed 4 bases and J shed 3 bases, with 4 bases lying between them. The CDR3 DNA reads TGTGCCAGTAGTAAAGACTACGAGCAGTACTTC. This sequence encodes CASSKDYEQYF.